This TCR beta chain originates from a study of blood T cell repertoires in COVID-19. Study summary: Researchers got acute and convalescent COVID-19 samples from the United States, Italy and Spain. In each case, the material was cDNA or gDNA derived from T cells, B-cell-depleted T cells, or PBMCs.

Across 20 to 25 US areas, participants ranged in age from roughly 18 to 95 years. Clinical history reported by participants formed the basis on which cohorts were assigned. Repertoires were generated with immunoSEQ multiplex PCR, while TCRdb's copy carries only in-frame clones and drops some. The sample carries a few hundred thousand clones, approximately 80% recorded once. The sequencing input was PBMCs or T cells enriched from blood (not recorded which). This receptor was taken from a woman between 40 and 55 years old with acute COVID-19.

CDR3 sequence reads: CSVEGWEGSEQFF. For the CDR3, the DNA is TGCAGCGTTGAAGGGTGGGAGGGAAGTGAGCAGTTCTTC. The genes are TRBV29-1 and TRBJ2-1, with 7 bases fitting TRBD2. CDR1 and CDR2 (germline): SQVTM, ANQGSEA. With V trimmed by 1 base and J by 9 bases, 6 bases remained unmatched. This CDR3 contains 13 residues.